The 18 T cell receptor beta chains in this list originate from one sample, sequenced in a study of control samples from healthy donors and cancer patients. Data came from immunoSEQ multiplex PCR; TCRdb stores just in-frame clones and leaves some out. The repertoire holds 60,000 to 75,000 clones, with 83% as singletons. Sequencing used blood. The receptors come from a man in his 60s in good health.

A word on this clone: Other DNA variants within this sample encode the same CDR3. The chain is built from TRBV5-1 and TRBJ2-3, with D possibly being TRBD2 (5 bases). Germline CDR1 SGHRS, CDR2 YFSETQ. V was pared by 4 bases and J by 2 bases, with 11 bases between. This CDR3 has 14 residues. CDR3 coding DNA: TGCGCCAGCAGCCAAGGACTGGTCACAGATACGCAGTATTTT. Protein: CASSQGLVTDTQYF.

This clone has just one count. This chain uses TRBV2 with TRBJ2-7, with a possible D match to TRBD1 (6 bases). The length of the CDR3 is 15 residues. V gave up 6 bases and J gave up 3 bases, with 18 bases separating them. Germline loops: CDR1 SNHLY, CDR2 FYNNEI. The CDR3 DNA is TGTGCCAGCAGCACACAGGGTTTAGTCGTCTACGAGCAGTACTTC. Encoded protein: CASSTQGLVVYEQYF.

The chain employs TRBV5-4 and TRBJ2-1; D not certain. The CDR3 is 12 residues long. V dropped 5 bases and J dropped 10 bases, with 13 bases sitting between them. The germline V gene has CDR1 SGHNT and CDR2 YYREEE (reference sequence). The CDR3 spells CASRDKDDEQFF. The CDR3 nucleotides are TGTGCCAGCAGGGATAAGGACGACGAGCAGTTCTTC.

The chain has TRBV15 and TRBJ1-5; D uncertain. Germline CDR1 is LNHNV and CDR2 is YYDKDF (reference sequence). Trimming pared 5 bases from V and 7 bases from J, leaving 15 bases between. The CDR3 runs 14 residues. The CDR3 region is CATSGGGYLQPQHF. As DNA, the CDR3 is TGTGCCACCAGCGGAGGAGGGTATCTACAGCCCCAGCATTTT.

The rearrangement links TRBV12-3 or TRBV12-4 to TRBJ2-1; D gene uncertain. V lost 2 bases and J 6 bases, leaving 8 bases between the germline ends. The CDR3 extends over 13 amino acids. This CDR3 reads CASSLLLLNEQFF. The CDR3 DNA sequence: TGTGCCAGCAGTTTACTGCTACTCAATGAGCAGTTCTTC.

The genes are TRBV5-8 and TRBJ1-6, with a possible D match to TRBD1 (6 bases). V gave up 0 bases and J gave up 7 bases, with 11 bases separating them. The CDR3 is 15 residues long. Germline loops: CDR1 SGHTS, CDR2 YDEGEE. The DNA for the CDR3 is TGTGCCAGCAGCTTGGGTCGGGGGCCGAATTCACCCCTCCACTTT. Protein sequence: CASSLGRGPNSPLHF.

The chain links TRBV10-3 to TRBJ1-2; the D gene is possibly TRBD1 (6 bases). CDR3 size: 17 residues. Germline V gene data show CDR1 as ENHRY and CDR2 as SYGVKD. V gave up 0 bases and J gave up 0 bases, with 14 bases separating them. Here the CDR3 DNA reads TGTGCCATCAGTGAGTCCGCAGGGGCGGGAGCTAACTATGGCTACACCTTC. Translated, it gives CAISESAGAGANYGYTF.

This chain connects TRBV29-1 to TRBJ1-5; D not certain. The V and J ends lost 4 bases and 0 bases respectively, with 19 bases between them. Germline CDR1 and CDR2: SQVTM and ANQGSEA. The CDR3 is 17 residues long. The CDR3 DNA follows: TGCAGCGTTGTCGTCGACGGAACCTTTTATAGCAATCAGCCCCAGCATTTT. This sequence encodes CSVVVDGTFYSNQPQHF.

The genes are TRBV7-3 and TRBJ1-2, with unresolved D. The CDR3 covers 15 residues. Germline CDR1 SGHTA, CDR2 FQGTGA. V gave up 5 bases and J gave up 8 bases, with 21 bases separating them. The chain's CDR3 is CASSPRWSISVGYTF. The CDR3 nucleotides are TGTGCCAGCAGCCCCCGGTGGTCCATCTCGGTCGGCTACACCTTC.

The J gene is TRBJ2-5, the V gene TRBV7-9; 8 positions match TRBD2. Looked up from germline, CDR1 is SEHNR and CDR2 is FQNEAQ (reference sequence). J lost 3 bases, V lost 4 bases, and 4 bases had no gene match. The CDR3 consists of 14 residues. In nucleotides, the CDR3 is TGTGCCAGCAGCTCACAAGCGGGAGAAGAGACCCAGTACTTC. This encodes CASSSQAGEETQYF.

This rearrangement joins TRBV11-2 to TRBJ1-2, with D uncertain. The germline V and J ends were trimmed by 10 bases and 3 bases, with 21 bases remaining between them. The CDR3 is 15 amino acids. Germline V gene lookup returns CDR1 SGHAT and CDR2 FQNNGV. In DNA, the CDR3 is TGTGCCACCACCGATGCAGGTGTCTATGACTATGGCTACACCTTC. Its protein product is CATTDAGVYDYGYTF.

This clone was observed once. This chain connects TRBV7-9 to TRBJ1-2, with D perhaps TRBD1 (6 bases). Trimming took 3 bases from V and 7 from J, leaving 18 bases between them. The CDR3 totals 15 residues. Germline V gives CDR1 SEHNR, CDR2 FQNEAQ (reference sequence). The CDR3 bases are TGTGCCAGCAGCTTCCGGACATCAGGGGTCGGTGGCTACACCTTC. Amino acids: CASSFRTSGVGGYTF.

This rearrangement joins TRBV7-9 to TRBJ2-5, with 11 nucleotides matching TRBD2. Germline V CDR1 and CDR2: SEHNR, FQNEAQ (reference sequence). V trimming: 5 bases; J trimming: 0 bases; junction bases outside the gene matches: 8. This CDR3 has 17 residues. In DNA form, the CDR3 reads TGTGCCAGCAGCCCGGGACTAGCGGAGTCGTACCAAGAGACCCAGTACTTC. Translated, it gives CASSPGLAESYQETQYF.

V usage is TRBV13 and J usage is TRBJ2-5; 7 positions agree with TRBD1. The trim removed 5 bases at V and 1 base at J, leaving 4 bases unmatched. The germline V gene has CDR1 PRHDT and CDR2 FYEKMQ (reference sequence). CDR3 length: 14 residues. CDR3 region: CASSPGTAQETQYF. The CDR3 DNA sequence: TGTGCCAGCAGCCCCGGGACAGCCCAAGAGACCCAGTACTTC.

The chain employs TRBV25-1 and TRBJ2-2; no reliable D call. CDR1 is MGHDK and CDR2 is SYGVNS in the germline V gene. CDR3 length: 13 residues. With 0 bases removed from V and 7 bases from J, the gap between germline ends came to 6 bases. The CDR3 region is CASSEYYGGELFF. As DNA, the CDR3 is TGTGCCAGCAGTGAATATTATGGCGGGGAGCTGTTTTTT.

The chain uses TRBV2 and TRBJ2-3; 8 bases match TRBD2. The CDR3 loop spans 14 amino acids. V gave up 5 bases and J gave up 2 bases; unmatched junction bases: 3. Germline V gene sequence: CDR1 SNHLY, CDR2 FYNNEI. CDR3 region: CASSPAGDTDTQYF. In DNA, the CDR3 is TGTGCCAGCAGTCCAGCGGGAGACACAGATACGCAGTATTTT.

This chain links TRBV25-1 with TRBJ1-3, with 8 bases aligning to TRBD1. Germline V gene data show CDR1 as MGHDK and CDR2 as SYGVNS. This CDR3 is 14 amino acids long. The V segment lost 4 bases and the J segment 4 bases; nucleotides outside the gene matches: 3. CDR3 loop: CASSARGRGNTIYF. CDR3 in DNA: TGTGCCAGCAGTGCCAGGGGGCGCGGAAACACCATATATTTT.

V is TRBV7-2 and J is TRBJ2-3, with 11 bases fitting TRBD2. Losses at the gene ends were 8 bases for V and 7 bases for J; bases not matched to a gene: 8. The V gene's germline CDR1 is SGHTA and CDR2 FQGNSA. The CDR3 totals 14 residues. CDR3 nucleotides: TGTGCCAGCGAGATAGCGGGAGGGCCAAATACGCAGTATTTT. This translates into CASEIAGGPNTQYF.